This TCR beta chain appears in the sequencing data of a study of blood T cell repertoires in COVID-19. Overall study context: Whether acute or convalescent, the COVID-19 samples came from the United States, Italy and Spain. T cells, B-cell-depleted T cells, or PBMCs supplied cDNA or gDNA.

Everyone who took part was roughly 18 to 90 years old, and they came from 24 US areas. Clinical history reported by participants formed the basis on which cohorts were assigned. The data were produced by immunoSEQ multiplex PCR, yet TCRdb's version contains in-frame clones alone and is incomplete. The sample has under 300,000 clones; approximately 91% are singletons. Germline V gene data show CDR1 as ENHRY and CDR2 as SYGVKD. Germline trimming cut 5 bases from V and 7 bases from J; bases unmatched to any gene: 8. There are 14 residues in the CDR3. The source is a woman aged 40 to 55 with acute COVID-19. The rearrangement joins TRBV10-3 to TRBJ1-2; 9 nucleotides align to TRBD1. The sequencing input was PBMCs or T cells enriched from blood (not recorded which). The CDR3 loop is CAISRTGELSGYTF. The CDR3 DNA reads TGTGCCATCAGTCGGACAGGGGAACTTTCTGGCTACACCTTC.